Below, one T cell receptor (beta chain) is given with its context. Its antigen is still unknown. The data were obtained in a study of T cell responses to AZD1222 COVID-19 vaccine. Study results and limitations: White British ancestry dominated among donors, who included more females, and clonal diversity was possibly underestimated.

Germline V gene lookup returns CDR1 LNHDA and CDR2 SQIVND (reference sequence). V shed 4 bases and J 6 bases; nucleotides not matched to a gene: 4. The CDR3 is 14 residues long. The repertoire was sequenced with immunoSEQ multiplex PCR; TCRdb's copy has only in-frame clones and lacks some. The sample lists 150,000 to 200,000 clones, about 92% occurring once. Sequenced material: peripheral blood, taken 28 days after the second AZD1222 dose. V is TRBV19 and J is TRBJ2-7, with 12 bases lining up with TRBD2. The sequence derives from an adult who received the AZD1222 COVID-19 vaccine. The CDR3: CASSRLAGVREQYF. CDR3 nucleotides: TGTGCCAGTAGTAGACTAGCGGGAGTTCGCGAGCAGTACTTC.